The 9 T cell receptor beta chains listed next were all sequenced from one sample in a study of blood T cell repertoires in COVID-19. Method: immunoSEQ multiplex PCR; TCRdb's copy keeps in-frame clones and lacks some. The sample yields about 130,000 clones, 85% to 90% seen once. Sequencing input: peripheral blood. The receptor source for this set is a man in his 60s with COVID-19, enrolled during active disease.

CDR3 nucleotide sequence: TGTGCCAGCAGCCCGGACAGGGGGCTAGTCTACGAGCAGTACTTC. Protein sequence: CASSPDRGLVYEQYF. The gene calls are TRBV5-4 and TRBJ2-7, with 11 bases matching TRBD1. Losses at the gene ends were 4 bases for V and 3 bases for J; bases not matched to a gene: 6. CDR1 and CDR2 (germline): SGHNT, YYREEE (reference sequence). The CDR3 is 15 residues long.

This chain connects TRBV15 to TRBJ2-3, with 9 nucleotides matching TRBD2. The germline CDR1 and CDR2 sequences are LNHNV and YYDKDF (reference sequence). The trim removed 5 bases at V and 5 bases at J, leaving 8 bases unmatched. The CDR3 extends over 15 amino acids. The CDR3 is CATSRERGVVDTQYF. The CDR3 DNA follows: TGTGCCACCAGCCGTGAGCGGGGGGTCGTAGATACGCAGTATTTT. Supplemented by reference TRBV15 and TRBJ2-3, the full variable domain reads DAMVIQNPRYQVTQFGKPVTLSCSQTLNHNVMYWYQQKSSQAPKLLFHYYDKDFNNEADTPDNFQSRRPNTSFCFLDIRSPGLGDTAMYLCATSRERGVVDTQYFGPGTRLTVL.

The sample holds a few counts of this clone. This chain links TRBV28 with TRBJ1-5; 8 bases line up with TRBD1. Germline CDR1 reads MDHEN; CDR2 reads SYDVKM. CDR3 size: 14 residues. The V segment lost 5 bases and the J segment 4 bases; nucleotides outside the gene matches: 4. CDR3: CASSPQGVNQPQHF. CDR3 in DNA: TGTGCCAGCAGTCCACAGGGGGTTAATCAGCCCCAGCATTTT. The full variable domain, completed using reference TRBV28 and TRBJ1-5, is DVKVTQSSRYLVKRTGEKVFLECVQDMDHENMFWYRQDPGLGLRLIYFSYDVKMKEKGDIPEGYSVSREKKERFSLILESASTNQTSMYLCASSPQGVNQPQHFGDGTRLSIL.

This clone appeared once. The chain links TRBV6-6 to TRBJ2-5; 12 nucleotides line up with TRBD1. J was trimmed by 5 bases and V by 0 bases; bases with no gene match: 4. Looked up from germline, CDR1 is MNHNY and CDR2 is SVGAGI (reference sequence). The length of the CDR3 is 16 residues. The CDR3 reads CASSYSGTGGAETQYF. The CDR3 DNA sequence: TGTGCCAGCAGTTACTCGGGGACAGGGGGCGCTGAGACCCAGTACTTC.

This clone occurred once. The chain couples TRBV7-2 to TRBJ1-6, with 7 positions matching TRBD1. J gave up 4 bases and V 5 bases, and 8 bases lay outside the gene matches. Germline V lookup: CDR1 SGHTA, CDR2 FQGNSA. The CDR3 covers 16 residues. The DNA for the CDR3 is TGTGCCAGCAGCCCCCGGACAGGAACTTATAATTCACCCCTCCACTTT. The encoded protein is CASSPRTGTYNSPLHF.

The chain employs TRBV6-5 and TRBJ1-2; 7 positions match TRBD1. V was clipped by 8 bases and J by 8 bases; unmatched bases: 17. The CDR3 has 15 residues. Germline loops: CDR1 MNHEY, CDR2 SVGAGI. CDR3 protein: CASDKIKGGVRGYTF. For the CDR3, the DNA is TGTGCCAGCGATAAAATTAAAGGGGGCGTAAGGGGCTACACCTTC.

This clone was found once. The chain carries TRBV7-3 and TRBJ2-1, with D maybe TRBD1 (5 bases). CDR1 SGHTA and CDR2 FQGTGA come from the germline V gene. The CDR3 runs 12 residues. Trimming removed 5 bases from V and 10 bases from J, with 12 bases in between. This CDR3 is CASSHQGNEQFF. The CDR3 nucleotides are TGTGCCAGCAGCCATCAGGGAAACGAGCAGTTCTTC. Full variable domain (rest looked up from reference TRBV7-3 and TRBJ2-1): GAGVSQTPSNKVTEKGKYVELRCDPISGHTALYWYRQSLGQGPEFLIYFQGTGAADDSGLPNDRFFAVRPEGSVSTLKIQRTERGDSAVYLCASSHQGNEQFFGPGTRLTVL.

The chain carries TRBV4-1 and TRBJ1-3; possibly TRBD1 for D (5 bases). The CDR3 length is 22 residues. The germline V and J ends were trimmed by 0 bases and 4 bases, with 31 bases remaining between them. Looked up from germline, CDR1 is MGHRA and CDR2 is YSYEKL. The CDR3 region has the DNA TGCGCCAGCAGCCAAGATGGCCAGGGAAAGGGGATCGGAATGGCAGTCGGAAACACCATATATTTT. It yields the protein CASSQDGQGKGIGMAVGNTIYF.

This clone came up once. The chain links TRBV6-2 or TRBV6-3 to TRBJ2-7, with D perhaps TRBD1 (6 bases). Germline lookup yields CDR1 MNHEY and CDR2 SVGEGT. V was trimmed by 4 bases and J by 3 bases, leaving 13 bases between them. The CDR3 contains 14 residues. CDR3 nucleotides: TGTGCCAGCAGTTTACAGGGATCCGTCTACGAGCAGTACTTC. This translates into CASSLQGSVYEQYF.